The clone carrying this T cell receptor beta chain came up once. The data are from a study of blood T cells in healthy people across ages. With a J-beta primer mix and a sample-barcoded 5' primer, a second PCR ran about 7 to 12 cycles. TCRdb used MiXCR to reprocess the 5' RACE reads, holding one entry per CDR3 protein. The sample yields about 940,000 distinct CDR3 sequences, 45% to 50% seen once. Per germline, CDR1 MNHNY and CDR2 SVGAGI (reference sequence). This CDR3 has 14 amino acids. Losses at the gene ends were 6 bases for V and 3 bases for J; bases not matched to a gene: 8. J is TRBJ2-7 and V is TRBV6-6; 7 bases are shared with TRBD1. The sequenced material came from blood. This TCR derives from a young man in good health. This chain's CDR3 is CASRQTGNLYEQYF. The CDR3 DNA follows: TGTGCCAGCAGGCAGACAGGGAACCTCTACGAGCAGTACTTC.